This TCR beta chain was observed in a study of cytomegalovirus exposure and HLA in healthy donors. Background on the study: For the approximately 400 genotyped donors, approximately 82% fell within the Caucasian-associated ancestry cluster.

About this clone: Its matching antigen is unknown.

Use of 60 Vbeta and 13 Jbeta primers characterized the PCR. This table comes from immunoSEQ multiplex PCR, and its TCRdb copy is limited to in-frame clones, with some not included. The top ten hold around 6% of the sample, which has roughly 80,000 clones, around 60% seen once. Study-wide points: Common viral pathogens seemed, in a later analysis, to connect with several of the most significant clusters.

The CDR3 spans 15 residues. After removal of 2 bases from V and 2 bases from J, the junction contained 4 bases not matched to a gene. Germline lookup yields CDR1 SGHNT and CDR2 YYREEE (reference sequence). The TCR comes from a man younger than 45 in good health and CMV-seropositive. The sequenced sample was PBMCs. The chain carries TRBV5-4 and TRBJ2-5, with 9 bases that match TRBD2. The CDR3 nucleotides read TGTGCCAGCAGCTTAGGTAGCGGGGGACAAGAGACCCAGTACTTC. Amino acid sequence: CASSLGSGGQETQYF.